One T cell receptor beta chain is described in this entry. The source of the sample is a study of blood T cell repertoires in COVID-19. Study background: There were acute and convalescent COVID-19 samples, and they came from the United States, Italy and Spain. T cells, B-cell-depleted T cells, or PBMCs provided the cDNA or gDNA that served as material.

The CDR3 is 15 residues long. From germline, CDR1 is MNHEY and CDR2 SMNVEV (reference sequence). Losses at the gene ends were 5 bases for V and 7 bases for J; bases not matched to a gene: 9. Sequenced by immunoSEQ multiplex PCR; TCRdb stores in-frame clones only, minus some. Seen here are 200,000 to 250,000 clones, about 87% observed once, and the top ten hold about 1.8%. This TCR was recovered from a man aged 65-85 years with acute or convalescent COVID-19. Sample: peripheral blood. V and J are TRBV27 and TRBJ2-3; 10 bases map to TRBD2. CDR3 nucleotide sequence: TGTGCCAGCAGTCAATCTAGCGGGAGTGGGTATACGCAGTATTTT. It is translated as CASSQSSGSGYTQYF.